This record looks at one T cell receptor beta chain sequence and its context. Its matching antigen is unknown. The data were taken from a study of early T cells in non-severe SARS-CoV-2 infection. Looking at the study overall: With bulk RNA from unsorted whole blood as input, sequencing yielded unpaired chains. Findings and caveats of the study: Lookups in VDJdb leaned toward anti-spike CD8 responses and missed private and CD4 specificities.

After removal of 4 bases from V and 2 bases from J, the junction contained 8 bases not matched to a gene. The CDR3 totals 17 residues. Separate cDNA molecules each had unique molecular identifiers attached to them. MiXCR, run by TCRdb on the 5' RACE reads, gives a single entry per CDR3 protein. This sample has approximately 45,000 distinct CDR3 sequences; 5.5% to 6.5% occur once, and the top ten carry 9.5% to 15%. Sequenced sample: whole blood. The receptor's source is an adult who was a healthcare worker with PCR-confirmed SARS-CoV-2 infection or an uninfected control (not recorded which). The genes are TRBV12-3 or TRBV12-4 and TRBJ1-4, with 9 nucleotides matching TRBD1. CDR3 sequence: CASSWADRGPTNEKLFF. The CDR3 DNA is TGTGCCAGCAGTTGGGCGGACAGGGGACCCACTAATGAAAAACTGTTTTTT.